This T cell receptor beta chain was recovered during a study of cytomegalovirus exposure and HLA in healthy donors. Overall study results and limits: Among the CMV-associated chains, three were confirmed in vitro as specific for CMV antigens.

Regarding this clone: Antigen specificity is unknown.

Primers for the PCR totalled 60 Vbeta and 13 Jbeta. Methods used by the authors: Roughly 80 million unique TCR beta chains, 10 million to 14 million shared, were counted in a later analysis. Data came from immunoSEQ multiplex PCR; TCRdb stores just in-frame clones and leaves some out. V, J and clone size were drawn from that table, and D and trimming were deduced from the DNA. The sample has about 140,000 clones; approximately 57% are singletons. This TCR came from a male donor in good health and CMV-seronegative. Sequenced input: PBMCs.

CDR3: CASSESPLAGGRYNEQFF. Written as DNA, the CDR3 is TGCGCCAGCAGTGAGTCCCCCCTAGCGGGGGGTCGATACAATGAGCAGTTCTTC. The rearrangement links TRBV10-2 to TRBJ2-1, with TRBD2 matching over 11 bases. The CDR3 totals 18 residues. V lost 0 bases to trimming and J lost 4 bases; unmatched junction nucleotides: 8. CDR1 and CDR2 (germline): WSHSY, SAAADI.